These T cell receptor beta chains were read from a single sample in a study of T cells in Graves' hyperthyroidism and ophthalmopathy. One entry per CDR3 protein results from TCRdb running MiXCR on the multiplex PCR reads. The table lists around 340,000 distinct CDR3 sequences, roughly 21% of them singletons. Sequencing input: blood. The receptor set was obtained from a woman aged 45 to 65 with Graves' hyperthyroidism. Each CDR3 is given with its conserved first and last residue. Fields, in order: V gene, J gene, clone size, CDR3 protein. The size entry is marked missing in some rows and otherwise reads once, few, many or a size class.

TRBV20-1	TRBJ2-4	few	CSARIPSGGFENIQYF
TRBV27	TRBJ1-1	NA	CASSLTGKTEAFF
TRBV2	TRBJ1-2	NA	CASSEGTGAPNGYTF
TRBV7-9	TRBJ2-3	many	CASSLSQSGTDTQYF
TRBV3-1	TRBJ2-5	many	CASSARSAGGRETQYF
TRBV20-1	TRBJ1-6	NA	CSARGREGNSPLHF
TRBV28	TRBJ2-3	many	CASSLVVRTNTDTQYF
TRBV27	TRBJ2-4	NA	CASSLQGGLAKNIQYF
TRBV11-2	TRBJ1-4	NA	CASSHGQLEEKLFF
TRBV28	TRBJ2-1	few	CASSRLALSSYNEQFF
TRBV5-1	TRBJ1-2	NA	CASSLEVGSANYGYTF
TRBV27	TRBJ2-3	NA	CASRLSGRSPDTQYF
TRBV20-1	TRBJ2-3	many	CSATMGSTDTQYF
TRBV18	TRBJ2-1	many	CASSPSNGANEQFF
TRBV7-8	TRBJ2-2	NA	CASSPRSGNGGELFF
TRBV10-3	TRBJ1-1	many	CAIRATQNTEAFF
TRBV7-9	TRBJ1-1	many	CASRQQGLLAEAFF
TRBV20-1	TRBJ2-1	many	CSARDRIAWNEQFF
TRBV12-3/TRBV12-4	TRBJ2-2	many	CASSGAGELFF
TRBV9	TRBJ2-3	NA	CASSPGLLYTDTQYF
TRBV27	TRBJ1-4	many	CASSSGTGGEKLFF
TRBV5-1	TRBJ2-7	few	CASSSGRLAGFYEQYF